This T cell receptor beta chain was profiled in a study of Ad26.COV2.S vaccination and SARS-CoV-2 variants. Indicated treatment: around 19 received Ad26.COV2.S at low or high dose, single or two shots; a few received placebo; per-sample allocation not given. Collection of the samples took place on day 63 after the first injection of vaccine or placebo. Measured with immunoSEQ multiplex PCR; TCRdb has only the in-frame clones, and not every one. The profile shows more than 300,000 clones, more than 85% of them singletons. The source was peripheral blood, collected in a trial of Ad26.COV2.S vaccine versus placebo. The receptor comes from a person between 18 and 65 years old who received the Ad26.COV2.S COVID-19 vaccine or a placebo.

CDR3 loop: CASSDNPGGGGYTF. The CDR3 DNA follows: TGTGCCAGCAGTGATAACCCCGGGGGAGGGGGCTACACCTTC. The V gene is TRBV6-1, the J gene TRBJ1-2; maybe TRBD1 (5 bases). The CDR3 covers 14 residues. CDR1 is MNHNS, CDR2 SASEGT, per germline. V gave up 3 bases and J gave up 8 bases, with 16 bases separating them.